Listed below are T cell receptor beta chains from one sample, sequenced in a study of spatial heterogeneity in lung cancer. TCRdb fed the 5' RACE reads into MiXCR, producing one record per CDR3 protein. The repertoire holds a few thousand distinct CDR3 sequences, with roughly 33% as singletons. Sample: lung tumor tissue, taken at surgery. The receptors shown here come from a male donor with early-stage non-small cell lung cancer. Both conserved end residues are part of each CDR3. A D gene is named only where the DNA matches it firmly. Clone size is shown for a subset of rows, as once, few, many or a class of expanded clone.

v_call: TRBV7-9; clone_size: NA; d_call: NA; j_call: TRBJ1-4; cdr3_length: 17; cdr3_nt: TGTGCCAGCAGCTTAGAATCGCGGCCCTCAACTAATGAAAAACTGTTTTTT; cdr3_aa: CASSLESRPSTNEKLFF
v_call: TRBV4-1; clone_size: NA; d_call: TRBD2; j_call: TRBJ2-7; cdr3_length: 15; cdr3_nt: TGCGCCAGCAGCCAGTTCCTATCGGGGGGTAGCGAGCAGTACTTC; cdr3_aa: CASSQFLSGGSEQYF
v_call: TRBV18; clone_size: NA; d_call: TRBD2; j_call: TRBJ2-3; cdr3_length: 17; cdr3_nt: TGTGCCAGCTCACCTCCGGGACTAGCGGGAGGCACAGATACGCAGTATTTT; cdr3_aa: CASSPPGLAGGTDTQYF
v_call: TRBV28; clone_size: NA; d_call: NA; j_call: TRBJ2-3; cdr3_length: 14; cdr3_nt: TGTGCCAGCAGTTTCAGGAGTCGGACAGATACGCAGTATTTT; cdr3_aa: CASSFRSRTDTQYF
v_call: TRBV6-2/TRBV6-3; clone_size: NA; d_call: NA; j_call: TRBJ2-5; cdr3_length: 12; cdr3_nt: TGTGCCAGCAATCTTCCCCAAGAGACCCAGTACTTC; cdr3_aa: CASNLPQETQYF
v_call: TRBV7-8; clone_size: NA; d_call: TRBD2; j_call: TRBJ2-5; cdr3_length: 15; cdr3_nt: TGTGCCAGCAGCTCGGGACTAGCGAGACAAGAGACCCAGTACTTC; cdr3_aa: CASSSGLARQETQYF
v_call: TRBV2; clone_size: NA; d_call: TRBD2; j_call: TRBJ2-3; cdr3_length: 15; cdr3_nt: TGTGCCAGCAGAACGACTAGCGGGGCCAGAAATACGCAGTATTTT; cdr3_aa: CASRTTSGARNTQYF
v_call: TRBV20-1; clone_size: few; d_call: TRBD1; j_call: TRBJ2-6; cdr3_length: 15; cdr3_nt: TGCAGTGCTAGAGTCCGGGACAGGGGGGCCAACGTCCTGACTTTC; cdr3_aa: CSARVRDRGANVLTF
v_call: TRBV3-1; clone_size: few; d_call: NA; j_call: TRBJ1-1; cdr3_length: 13; cdr3_nt: TGTGCCAGCAGCCAAGGGGGCGGAATTAGGGCTTTCTTT; cdr3_aa: CASSQGGGIRAFF
v_call: TRBV5-1; clone_size: medium-sized; d_call: NA; j_call: TRBJ2-7; cdr3_length: 14; cdr3_nt: TGCGCCAGCAGCTTGAGGGGAATAGTCTACGAGCAGTACTTC; cdr3_aa: CASSLRGIVYEQYF
v_call: TRBV3-1; clone_size: NA; d_call: TRBD1; j_call: TRBJ2-5; cdr3_length: 17; cdr3_nt: TGTGCCAGCAGCCAAGTCCGACAGGGGGCAAGGCAAGAGACCCAGTACTTC; cdr3_aa: CASSQVRQGARQETQYF
v_call: TRBV18; clone_size: few; d_call: NA; j_call: TRBJ2-1; cdr3_length: 15; cdr3_nt: TGTGCCAGCTCACCGGCGGCGGGGATGCGGAATGAGCAGTTCTTC; cdr3_aa: CASSPAAGMRNEQFF
v_call: TRBV5-6; clone_size: NA; d_call: NA; j_call: TRBJ2-7; cdr3_length: 14; cdr3_nt: TGTGCCAGCAGGCCCCTGAACGGAACCTACGAGCAGTACTTC; cdr3_aa: CASRPLNGTYEQYF
v_call: TRBV7-3; clone_size: medium-sized; d_call: NA; j_call: TRBJ2-3; cdr3_length: 14; cdr3_nt: TGTGCCAGCAGCTTCGGGGCCCCCTGGGATACGCAGTATTTT; cdr3_aa: CASSFGAPWDTQYF
v_call: TRBV23-1; clone_size: NA; d_call: NA; j_call: TRBJ2-7; cdr3_length: 19; cdr3_nt: TGCGCCAGCCCCTCCCACCCCGGGACAGGGTTACTAGCGGCCCACGAGCAGTACTTC; cdr3_aa: CASPSHPGTGLLAAHEQYF
v_call: TRBV20-1; clone_size: few; d_call: NA; j_call: TRBJ2-7; cdr3_length: 13; cdr3_nt: TGCAGTGCTAGGGGGGCCGGACAGAACGAGCAGTACTTC; cdr3_aa: CSARGAGQNEQYF
v_call: TRBV5-1; clone_size: NA; d_call: NA; j_call: TRBJ2-7; cdr3_length: 16; cdr3_nt: TGCGCCAGCAGCTTGACGGGACTCCAACTTACCCTCGAGCAGTACTTC; cdr3_aa: CASSLTGLQLTLEQYF
v_call: TRBV13; clone_size: NA; d_call: TRBD2; j_call: TRBJ2-7; cdr3_length: 17; cdr3_nt: TGTGCCAGCAGCCCGGGACTAGCGGGAGTCTGGTCCTACGAGCAGTACTTC; cdr3_aa: CASSPGLAGVWSYEQYF
v_call: TRBV6-1; clone_size: few; d_call: NA; j_call: TRBJ2-1; cdr3_length: 12; cdr3_nt: TGTGCCAGCAGTGAAGCGGACGGCCTGTATTTCTTC; cdr3_aa: CASSEADGLYFF
v_call: TRBV11-2; clone_size: hyperexpanded; d_call: NA; j_call: TRBJ2-1; cdr3_length: 12; cdr3_nt: TGTGCCAGCAGCTTAGCGGCCTCTGAGCAGTTCTTC; cdr3_aa: CASSLAASEQFF
v_call: TRBV12-3/TRBV12-4; clone_size: NA; d_call: TRBD1; j_call: TRBJ2-7; cdr3_length: 15; cdr3_nt: TGTGCCAGCAGTTGGGGACAGGGCCTTACCTACGAGCAGTACTTC; cdr3_aa: CASSWGQGLTYEQYF
v_call: TRBV7-9; clone_size: once; d_call: NA; j_call: TRBJ2-3; cdr3_length: 12; cdr3_nt: TGTGCCAGCAGCTTCAGTCAGGATACGCAGTATTTT; cdr3_aa: CASSFSQDTQYF
v_call: TRBV24-1; clone_size: NA; d_call: NA; j_call: TRBJ2-1; cdr3_length: 16; cdr3_nt: TGTGCCACCAGTGATCCGACAGGCGGCTCCTACAATGAGCAGTTCTTC; cdr3_aa: CATSDPTGGSYNEQFF
v_call: TRBV29-1; clone_size: many; d_call: TRBD2; j_call: TRBJ2-1; cdr3_length: 15; cdr3_nt: TGCAGCGTTCCTACTAGCGGGAGTTCCAACAATGAGCAGTTCTTC; cdr3_aa: CSVPTSGSSNNEQFF
v_call: TRBV28; clone_size: NA; d_call: TRBD2; j_call: TRBJ2-1; cdr3_length: 16; cdr3_nt: TGTGCCAGCAGTGAATTCCCGGGACTAGCGGGCGGTGAGCAGTTCTTC; cdr3_aa: CASSEFPGLAGGEQFF
v_call: TRBV9; clone_size: NA; d_call: TRBD2; j_call: TRBJ2-2; cdr3_length: 16; cdr3_nt: TGTGCCAGCAGCGTCACGAGCGGGAGGCTCACCGGGGAGCTGTTTTTT; cdr3_aa: CASSVTSGRLTGELFF
v_call: TRBV7-2; clone_size: NA; d_call: NA; j_call: TRBJ2-1; cdr3_length: 16; cdr3_nt: TGTGCCAGCAGCTTAGGCTTGAGGGCAGGGGACAATGAGCAGTTCTTC; cdr3_aa: CASSLGLRAGDNEQFF
v_call: TRBV7-2; clone_size: NA; d_call: TRBD1; j_call: TRBJ2-2; cdr3_length: 14; cdr3_nt: TGTGCCAGCAGCCCCGGACAGGGGCCCGGGGAGCTGTTTTTT; cdr3_aa: CASSPGQGPGELFF
v_call: TRBV29-1; clone_size: NA; d_call: NA; j_call: TRBJ2-6; cdr3_length: 15; cdr3_nt: TGCAGCGTTGTAGGGGTATCCTCTGGGGCCAACGTCCTGACTTTC; cdr3_aa: CSVVGVSSGANVLTF
v_call: TRBV29-1; clone_size: large; d_call: NA; j_call: TRBJ2-1; cdr3_length: 11; cdr3_nt: TGCAGCGCCATTCGAGACAATGAGCAGTTCTTC; cdr3_aa: CSAIRDNEQFF
v_call: TRBV10-2; clone_size: NA; d_call: NA; j_call: TRBJ2-5; cdr3_length: 11; cdr3_nt: TGCGCCAGCAGTGACTTGGAGACCCAGTACTTC; cdr3_aa: CASSDLETQYF
v_call: TRBV7-6; clone_size: few; d_call: TRBD1; j_call: TRBJ2-5; cdr3_length: 15; cdr3_nt: TGTGCCAGCAGCTTAACGGGACAGATCCAAGAGACCCAGTACTTC; cdr3_aa: CASSLTGQIQETQYF
v_call: TRBV6-1; clone_size: medium-sized; d_call: TRBD1; j_call: TRBJ2-7; cdr3_length: 17; cdr3_nt: TGTGCCAGCAGTCCAATACTTTCGGGGACAGGGAACTACGAGCAGTACTTC; cdr3_aa: CASSPILSGTGNYEQYF
v_call: TRBV24-1; clone_size: once; d_call: NA; j_call: TRBJ2-1; cdr3_length: 15; cdr3_nt: TGTGCCACCAGTGATCCTGCGACTCCTGGCAATGAGCAGTTCTTC; cdr3_aa: CATSDPATPGNEQFF
v_call: TRBV4-1; clone_size: NA; d_call: NA; j_call: TRBJ2-7; cdr3_length: 15; cdr3_nt: TGCGCCAGCAGCCAAGTAGATAGCGGATACGAAGAGCAGTACTTC; cdr3_aa: CASSQVDSGYEEQYF
v_call: TRBV7-2; clone_size: few; d_call: NA; j_call: TRBJ2-7; cdr3_length: 14; cdr3_nt: TGTGCCAGCAGCTTAGTTATTCCCGGGGACGAGCAGTACTTC; cdr3_aa: CASSLVIPGDEQYF
v_call: TRBV6-1; clone_size: NA; d_call: TRBD2; j_call: TRBJ2-5; cdr3_length: 16; cdr3_nt: TGTGCCAGCAGTGAAGGGGCTAGCGGGGAACAAGAGACCCAGTACTTC; cdr3_aa: CASSEGASGEQETQYF
v_call: TRBV6-5; clone_size: medium-sized; d_call: NA; j_call: TRBJ2-5; cdr3_length: 16; cdr3_nt: TGTGCCAGCAGTTACCCCGACGGACGAAACCAAGAGACCCAGTACTTC; cdr3_aa: CASSYPDGRNQETQYF
v_call: TRBV6-2/TRBV6-3; clone_size: medium-sized; d_call: TRBD2; j_call: TRBJ2-1; cdr3_length: 19; cdr3_nt: TGTGCCAGCAGTTACCCGGGACTAGCGGGATGGAGCTCCTACAATGAGCAGTTCTTC; cdr3_aa: CASSYPGLAGWSSYNEQFF
v_call: TRBV6-4; clone_size: medium-sized; d_call: TRBD2; j_call: TRBJ2-3; cdr3_length: 15; cdr3_nt: TGTGCCAGCGTGGGGGGGGAGGGCCAGTCAGATACGCAGTATTTT; cdr3_aa: CASVGGEGQSDTQYF
v_call: TRBV29-1; clone_size: few; d_call: NA; j_call: TRBJ2-6; cdr3_length: 14; cdr3_nt: TGCAGCGTTGGTAGGGACTCTGGGGCCAACGTCCTGACTTTC; cdr3_aa: CSVGRDSGANVLTF
v_call: TRBV7-3; clone_size: medium-sized; d_call: TRBD1; j_call: TRBJ1-6; cdr3_length: 14; cdr3_nt: TGTGCCAGCAGCTCGACAGGGTTTGATTCACCCCTCCACTTT; cdr3_aa: CASSSTGFDSPLHF
v_call: TRBV6-6; clone_size: NA; d_call: TRBD2; j_call: TRBJ2-7; cdr3_length: 15; cdr3_nt: TGTGCCAGCAGTACGAGGACTAGCGGGAGGTTCGAGCAGTACTTC; cdr3_aa: CASSTRTSGRFEQYF
v_call: TRBV7-9; clone_size: few; d_call: TRBD2; j_call: TRBJ2-7; cdr3_length: 15; cdr3_nt: TGTGCCAGCAGCTTAGAGGGCGGGAGCTCCTACGAGCAGTACTTC; cdr3_aa: CASSLEGGSSYEQYF
v_call: TRBV7-6; clone_size: few; d_call: TRBD2; j_call: TRBJ2-5; cdr3_length: 17; cdr3_nt: TGTGCCAGCAGCTTAGTGCTAGCGGGGGGGCTCGGAGAGACCCAGTACTTC; cdr3_aa: CASSLVLAGGLGETQYF
v_call: TRBV7-2; clone_size: NA; d_call: NA; j_call: TRBJ2-7; cdr3_length: 12; cdr3_nt: TGTGCCAGCTCTAAGATCATGGAGGGGCAGTACTTC; cdr3_aa: CASSKIMEGQYF
v_call: TRBV19; clone_size: NA; d_call: TRBD2; j_call: TRBJ2-1; cdr3_length: 15; cdr3_nt: TGTGCCAGTAGTATAGCCCTAGCGGGAAATAATGAGCAGTTCTTC; cdr3_aa: CASSIALAGNNEQFF
v_call: TRBV7-2; clone_size: NA; d_call: TRBD2; j_call: TRBJ2-2; cdr3_length: 17; cdr3_nt: TGTGCCAGCAGCCCCAGACTAGCGGGAGCGGCGGCCGGGGAGCTGTTTTTT; cdr3_aa: CASSPRLAGAAAGELFF
v_call: TRBV5-5; clone_size: few; d_call: NA; j_call: TRBJ2-7; cdr3_length: 15; cdr3_nt: TGTGCCAGCAGCTTGGGGACTTTGGGAAGGAACGAGCAGTACTTC; cdr3_aa: CASSLGTLGRNEQYF
v_call: TRBV6-5; clone_size: large; d_call: TRBD2; j_call: TRBJ2-2; cdr3_length: 16; cdr3_nt: TGTGCCAGCACGAAATTAGCGGGAACGAACACCGGGGAGCTGTTTTTT; cdr3_aa: CASTKLAGTNTGELFF
v_call: TRBV6-5; clone_size: few; d_call: TRBD2; j_call: TRBJ2-5; cdr3_length: 14; cdr3_nt: TGTGCCAGCACCGAGGCGGGAGGGGTTGAGACCCAGTACTTC; cdr3_aa: CASTEAGGVETQYF
v_call: TRBV29-1; clone_size: few; d_call: NA; j_call: TRBJ2-1; cdr3_length: 11; cdr3_nt: TGCAGCGATAGACTAGGTCTTGAGCAGTTCTTC; cdr3_aa: CSDRLGLEQFF
v_call: TRBV2; clone_size: NA; d_call: NA; j_call: TRBJ2-2; cdr3_length: 15; cdr3_nt: TGTGCCAGCAGTGAGTTGTCACCGAACACCGGGGAGCTGTTTTTT; cdr3_aa: CASSELSPNTGELFF
v_call: TRBV2; clone_size: medium-sized; d_call: TRBD2; j_call: TRBJ2-1; cdr3_length: 16; cdr3_nt: TGTGCCAGCAGAACCACTAGCCGGGGGGCCTACAATGAGCAGTTCTTC; cdr3_aa: CASRTTSRGAYNEQFF
v_call: TRBV9; clone_size: NA; d_call: TRBD2; j_call: TRBJ2-4; cdr3_length: 17; cdr3_nt: TGTGCCAGCAGCGTCTCCCCGCTCGGAGCGGGACTGAACATTCAGTACTTC; cdr3_aa: CASSVSPLGAGLNIQYF
v_call: TRBV12-3/TRBV12-4; clone_size: large; d_call: TRBD1; j_call: TRBJ2-2; cdr3_length: 17; cdr3_nt: TGTGCCAGCAGCTTCCCTCGCCAACAGGGGGGCACCGGGGAGCTGTTTTTT; cdr3_aa: CASSFPRQQGGTGELFF